Presented here are 7 T cell receptor beta chains from one specimen sequenced in a study of CD8 T cells in ankylosing spondylitis. General study points: Several highly homologous variants made up a TCR beta motif, and this motif appeared characteristic of ankylosing spondylitis blood.

Their antigen targets remain unknown. TCRdb reanalysed the 5' RACE reads using MiXCR and keeps one entry per CDR3 protein. This table holds 500,000 to 550,000 distinct CDR3 sequences, roughly 13% found once. The sequenced sample consisted of blood, either unsorted or a sorted T cell fraction (not recorded which). These receptors came from a male donor with ankylosing spondylitis.

The rearrangement joins TRBV7-6 to TRBJ1-1, with D unclear. From germline, CDR1 is SGHVS and CDR2 FNYEAQ. The CDR3 has 16 residues. Trimming stripped 0 bases from V and 3 bases from J, with 14 bases between. Here the CDR3 reads CASSLAPPTGYTEAFF. CDR3 DNA sequence: TGTGCCAGCAGCTTAGCTCCCCCCACGGGGTACACTGAAGCTTTCTTT. Using reference TRBV7-6 and TRBJ1-1 for the parts outside the CDR3, the full variable domain is GAGVSQSPRYKVTKRGQDVALRCDPISGHVSLYWYRQALGQGPEFLTYFNYEAQQDKSGLPNDRFSAERPEGSISTLTIQRTEQRDSAMYRCASSLAPPTGYTEAFFGQGTRLTVV.

The CDR3 DNA sequence: TGCAGCGTTGCGGACTCTGGAAACACCATATATTTT. It codes for CSVADSGNTIYF. The chain combines TRBV29-1 with TRBJ1-3; unclear D gene. The V gene's germline CDR1 is SQVTM and CDR2 ANQGSEA. This CDR3 region has 12 residues. Trimming left V 4 bases short and J 0 bases short, with 4 bases between. The variable domain in full, completed from reference TRBV29-1 and TRBJ1-3, reads SAVISQKPSRDICQRGTSLTIQCQVDSQVTMMFWYRQQPGQSLTLIATANQGSEATYESGFVIDKFPISRPNLTFSTLTVSNMSPEDSSIYLCSVADSGNTIYFGEGSWLTVV.

This sequence joins TRBV3-1 and TRBJ2-3; TRBD1 aligns across 9 bases. Germline trimming cut 4 bases from V and 1 base from J; bases unmatched to any gene: 3. Germline V gene data show CDR1 as LGHDT and CDR2 as YNNKEL (reference sequence). This CDR3 contains 15 residues. CDR3 residues: CASSLWTGGTDTQYF. CDR3 sequence (DNA): TGTGCCAGCAGCCTTTGGACAGGGGGCACAGATACGCAGTATTTT.

The V and J genes are TRBV11-3 and TRBJ2-5, with TRBD1 matching 8 bases. This CDR3 comprises 14 residues. Germline V gives CDR1 SGHNT, CDR2 YENEEA. The V segment lost 5 bases and the J segment 5 bases; nucleotides outside the gene matches: 7. The chain's CDR3 is CASSARQGPETQYF. The DNA of the CDR3 is TGTGCCAGCAGCGCGCGACAGGGGCCGGAGACCCAGTACTTC.

The chain uses TRBV27 and TRBJ1-2; the D gene is possibly TRBD1 (5 bases). The CDR3 sequence is 15 residues long. Germline V gives CDR1 MNHEY, CDR2 SMNVEV (reference sequence). The V gene lost 6 bases and the J gene lost 4 bases, with 18 bases spanning the gap. In DNA, the CDR3 is TGTGCCAGCAGGACTCCGGATAAGGGGACCTATGGCTACACCTTC. It specifies CASRTPDKGTYGYTF.

The rearrangement links TRBV5-4 to TRBJ2-7; 8 nucleotides agree with TRBD2. This CDR3 region has 15 residues. Germline loops: CDR1 SGHNT, CDR2 YYREEE (reference sequence). Trimming at V came to 6 bases and at J to 5 bases, leaving 13 bases not matched to a gene. The CDR3 coding sequence is TGTGCCAGCATGAGAATGGGCGGCGGGAGGAACGAGCAGTACTTC. Protein sequence: CASMRMGGGRNEQYF.

This clonotype was seen only a few times. The V and J genes are TRBV19 and TRBJ2-2, with D tentatively TRBD2 (6 bases). Germline CDR1 LNHDA, CDR2 SQIVND (reference sequence). The ends were cut back, 6 bases at V and 6 bases at J, with 17 bases in the middle. This CDR3 has 15 residues. The CDR3 sequence: CASSLPGTPPGELFF. The CDR3, as DNA: TGTGCCAGTAGCCTTCCCGGGACTCCCCCCGGGGAGCTGTTTTTT. The whole variable domain, remainder taken from reference TRBV19 and TRBJ2-2, is DGGITQSPKYLFRKEGQNVTLSCEQNLNHDAMYWYRQDPGQGLRLIYYSQIVNDFQKGDIAEGYSVSREKKESFPLTVTSAQKNPTAFYLCASSLPGTPPGELFFGEGSRLTVL.